This entry is about one TCR beta chain. The data were obtained in a study of blood T cell repertoires in COVID-19. Data came from immunoSEQ multiplex PCR; TCRdb stores just in-frame clones and leaves some out. The top ten clones hold over 0.75% of a sample with around 240,000 clones, 85% to 90% of them seen once. After removal of 5 bases from V and 0 bases from J, the junction contained 9 bases not matched to a gene. The CDR3 extends over 17 amino acids. Germline V CDR1 and CDR2: MDHEN, SYDVKM. J is TRBJ1-3 and V is TRBV28, with TRBD1 identical over 8 bases. This TCR was sampled from a man in his fifties who had been exposed to COVID-19. Sequences were obtained from PBMCs or T cells enriched from blood (not recorded which). CDR3 residues: CASSVRGPTISGNTIYF. Written as DNA, the CDR3 is TGTGCCAGCAGTGTCAGGGGGCCCACTATCTCTGGAAACACCATATATTTT.